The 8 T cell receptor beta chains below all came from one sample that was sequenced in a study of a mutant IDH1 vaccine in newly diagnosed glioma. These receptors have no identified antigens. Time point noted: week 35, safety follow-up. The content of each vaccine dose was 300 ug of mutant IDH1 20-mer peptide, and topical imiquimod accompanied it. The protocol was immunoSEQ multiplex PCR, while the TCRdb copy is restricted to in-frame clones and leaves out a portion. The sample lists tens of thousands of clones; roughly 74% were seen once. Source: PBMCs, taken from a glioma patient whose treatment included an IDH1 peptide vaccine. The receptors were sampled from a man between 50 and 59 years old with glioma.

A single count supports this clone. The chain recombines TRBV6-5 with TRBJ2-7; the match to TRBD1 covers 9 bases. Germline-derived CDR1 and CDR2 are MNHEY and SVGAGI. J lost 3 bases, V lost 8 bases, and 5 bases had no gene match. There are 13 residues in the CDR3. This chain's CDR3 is CASFGTGSYEQYF. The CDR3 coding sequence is TGTGCCAGCTTCGGGACAGGGAGCTACGAGCAGTACTTC.

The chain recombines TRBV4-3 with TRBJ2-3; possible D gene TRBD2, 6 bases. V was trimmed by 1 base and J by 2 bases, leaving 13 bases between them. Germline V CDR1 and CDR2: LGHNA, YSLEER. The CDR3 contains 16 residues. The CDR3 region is CASSQGGGAVTDTQYF. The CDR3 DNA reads TGCGCCAGCAGCCAAGGAGGCGGGGCCGTCACAGATACGCAGTATTTT.

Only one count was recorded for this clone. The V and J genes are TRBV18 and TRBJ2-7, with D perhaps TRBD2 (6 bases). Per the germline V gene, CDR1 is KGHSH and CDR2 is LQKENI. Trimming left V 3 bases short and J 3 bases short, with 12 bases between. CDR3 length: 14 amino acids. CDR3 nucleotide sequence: TGTGCCAGCTCACCTAGCGGCTCTTTCTACGAGCAGTACTTC. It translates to CASSPSGSFYEQYF.

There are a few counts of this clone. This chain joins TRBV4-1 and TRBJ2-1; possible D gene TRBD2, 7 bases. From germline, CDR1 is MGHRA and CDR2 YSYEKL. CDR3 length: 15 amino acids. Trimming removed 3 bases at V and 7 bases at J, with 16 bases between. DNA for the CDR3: TGCGCCAGCAGCCAGGTAGGGGGGGGTACAAATGAGCAGTTCTTC. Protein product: CASSQVGGGTNEQFF.

DNA for the CDR3: TGTGCCAGCAGCAAAGGGGGGGACAGGGGAGCGTTTAGCCTCCACTTT. Its protein is CASSKGGDRGAFSLHF. The gene calls are TRBV21-1 and TRBJ1-6; the tabulated D call, TRBD1, remains unverified against the DNA. TRBV21-1 is flagged as a pseudogene. There are 16 residues in the CDR3.

CDR3 coding DNA: TGTGCCAGCAGCTTCCCGGACTTATCCATCTACGAGCAGTACTTC. Protein: CASSFPDLSIYEQYF. The rearrangement links TRBV7-2 to TRBJ2-7; weak D call: TRBD2 (5 bases). V lost 3 bases to trimming and J lost 3 bases, with 15 bases between them. The germline gives CDR1 SGHTA, CDR2 FQGNSA. The CDR3 runs 15 residues.

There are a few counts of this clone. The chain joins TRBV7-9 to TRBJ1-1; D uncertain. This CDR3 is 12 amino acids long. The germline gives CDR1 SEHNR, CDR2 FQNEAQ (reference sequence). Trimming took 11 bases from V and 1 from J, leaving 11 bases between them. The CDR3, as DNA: TGTGCCCTTAAACCGGGGAACACTGAAGCTTTCTTT. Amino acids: CALKPGNTEAFF.

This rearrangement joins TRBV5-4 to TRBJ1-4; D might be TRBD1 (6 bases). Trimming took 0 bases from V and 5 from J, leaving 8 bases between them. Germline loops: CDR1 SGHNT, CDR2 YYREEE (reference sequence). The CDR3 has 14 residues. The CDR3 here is CASSLGGPNEKLFF. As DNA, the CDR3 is TGTGCCAGCAGCTTGGGGGGGCCCAATGAAAAACTGTTTTTT. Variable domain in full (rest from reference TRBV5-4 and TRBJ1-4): ETGVTQSPTHLIKTRGQQVTLRCSSQSGHNTVSWYQQALGQGPQFIFQYYREEENGRGNFPPRFSGLQFPNYSSELNVNALELDDSALYLCASSLGGPNEKLFFGSGTQLSVL.